Below, 30 T cell receptor beta chains from the same sample are listed, as sequenced in a study of blood T cell repertoires in COVID-19. The method was immunoSEQ multiplex PCR; TCRdb's version includes in-frame clones alone and lacks a portion of them. This table has some 290,000 clones, about 86% appearing once. The specimen sequenced was peripheral blood. These receptors all come from a woman in her thirties with COVID-19, enrolled during active disease.

The genes are TRBV18 and TRBJ1-2; 9 nucleotides line up with TRBD1. Germline V gene lookup returns CDR1 KGHSH and CDR2 LQKENI. V lost 2 bases to trimming and J lost 2 bases; unmatched junction nucleotides: 9. The CDR3 sequence is 17 residues long. The CDR3 sequence is CASSPEGTGRWNYGYTF. The CDR3 DNA sequence: TGTGCCAGCTCACCAGAGGGGACAGGGCGGTGGAACTATGGCTACACCTTC.

The chain combines TRBV6-2 or TRBV6-3 with TRBJ2-5; 12 positions match TRBD2. Germline CDR1 reads MNHEY; CDR2 reads SVGEGT. J lost 7 bases, V lost 3 bases, and 6 bases had no gene match. The CDR3 has 15 residues. CDR3 loop: CASSYSSGGGGTQYF. The CDR3 DNA is TGTGCCAGCAGTTATTCTAGCGGGGGGGGCGGGACCCAGTACTTC.

The rearrangement joins TRBV27 to TRBJ2-5, with TRBD2 identical over 11 bases. This CDR3 region has 17 residues. Germline-derived CDR1 and CDR2 are MNHEY and SMNVEV (reference sequence). The J segment lost 2 bases and the V segment lost 2 bases, leaving 7 bases of the junction unmatched. The CDR3 DNA sequence: TGTGCCAGCAGTTTACTTGGACTAGCGGGCCCTCAAGAGACCCAGTACTTC. It specifies CASSLLGLAGPQETQYF.

The chain joins TRBV27 to TRBJ2-3, with D perhaps TRBD2 (6 bases). CDR3 size: 12 residues. CDR1 is MNHEY and CDR2 is SMNVEV in the germline V gene (reference sequence). The DNA for the CDR3 is TGTGCGACGCGGGGAGTCACAGATACGCAGTATTTT. The encoded protein is CATRGVTDTQYF.

In DNA form, the CDR3 reads TGCAGCGTTGAAGGACACGAGGAAAAACTGTTTTTT. Protein sequence: CSVEGHEEKLFF. This chain uses TRBV29-1 with TRBJ1-4, with D uncertain. This CDR3 contains 12 residues. V was shortened by 1 base and J by 8 bases, with 8 bases between the two germline ends. CDR1 SQVTM and CDR2 ANQGSEA come from the germline V gene.

The chain recombines TRBV19 with TRBJ1-2; D is undetermined. Germline V CDR1 and CDR2: LNHDA, SQIVND (reference sequence). The V and J ends lost 6 bases and 2 bases respectively, with 10 bases between them. The CDR3 contains 13 residues. DNA for the CDR3: TGTGCCAGTAGGGTCGGGTCCAACTATGGCTACACCTTC. Translation gives CASRVGSNYGYTF.

This clone appeared once. V and J are TRBV27 and TRBJ2-7; 9 bases map to TRBD1. CDR3 size: 14 residues. Germline assignment: CDR1 MNHEY and CDR2 SMNVEV (reference sequence). The junction had 8 bases not matched to a gene; V was cut back by 7 bases and J by 4 bases. The CDR3 bases are TGTGCCAGCAACCCACAGGGGGCGTCGTACGAGCAGTACTTC. It translates to CASNPQGASYEQYF.

J is TRBJ1-4 and V is TRBV27; maybe TRBD1 (6 bases). Trimming stripped 0 bases from V and 10 bases from J, with 21 bases between. The CDR3 length is 17 residues. The germline gives CDR1 MNHEY, CDR2 SMNVEV (reference sequence). CDR3 sequence (DNA): TGTGCCAGCAGTTTATCGCCCGGGTGGGAGGGGGGAGGAAAACTGTTTTTT. The encoded protein is CASSLSPGWEGGGKLFF.

The gene calls are TRBV5-5 and TRBJ1-2; tentatively, D is TRBD1 (5 bases). V was clipped by 4 bases and J by 5 bases, with 18 bases between them. Germline V lookup: CDR1 SGHKS, CDR2 YYEKEE (reference sequence). This CDR3 has 15 residues. CDR3 loop: CASSGTSGRSYGYTF. Here the CDR3 DNA reads TGTGCCAGCAGCGGCACGTCAGGGCGGAGTTATGGCTACACCTTC.

The chain carries TRBV10-1 and TRBJ2-7, with D hard to call. The germline CDR1 and CDR2 sequences are WNHNN and SYGVQD (reference sequence). V was trimmed by 3 bases and J by 2 bases, leaving 8 bases between them. The CDR3 spans 13 residues. The CDR3 DNA reads TGCGCCAGCAGTGATGAGGTCGCCTACGAGCAGTACTTC. Its translation: CASSDEVAYEQYF.

V gene TRBV15 combines with J gene TRBJ2-7; 8 bases are a match to TRBD1. The CDR3 is 15 residues long. The ends lost 0 bases at V and 2 bases at J; junction bases unmatched: 3. The V gene's germline CDR1 is LNHNV and CDR2 YYDKDF (reference sequence). The CDR3 sequence: CATSRDRTGTYEQYF. The CDR3 DNA reads as TGTGCCACCAGCAGAGATCGGACAGGGACCTACGAGCAGTACTTC.

This chain uses TRBV27 with TRBJ2-7, with 11 positions matching TRBD2. The V gene's germline CDR1 is MNHEY and CDR2 SMNVEV (reference sequence). The CDR3 has 14 residues. V lost 6 bases and J lost 5; bases outside the gene matches: 6. In DNA form, the CDR3 reads TGTGCCAGCAGGAATAGCGGGGGGGCCCACGAGCAGTACTTC. Its translation is CASRNSGGAHEQYF.

The V gene is TRBV30, the J gene TRBJ1-1; the D is unclear. Germline CDR1 is GTSNPN and CDR2 is SVGIG (reference sequence). V shed 8 bases and J shed 1 base, with 8 bases lying between them. CDR3 length equals 11 residues. In nucleotides, the CDR3 is TGTGCCGGAGGACGGAACACTGAAGCTTTCTTT. This gives the protein CAGGRNTEAFF.

This sequence joins TRBV11-2 and TRBJ2-7, with 8 bases lining up with TRBD2. This CDR3 contains 19 residues. Per the germline V gene, CDR1 is SGHAT and CDR2 is FQNNGV. With V trimmed by 6 bases and J by 4 bases, 23 bases remained unmatched. The CDR3 protein is CASRNLTAGGRYASYEQYF. In DNA, the CDR3 is TGTGCCAGCAGGAACTTGACGGCGGGGGGCAGGTATGCGTCTTACGAGCAGTACTTC.

The rearrangement links TRBV27 to TRBJ1-2; D uncertain. V was cut by 2 bases and J by 2 bases, with 9 bases left in between. Germline CDR1 reads MNHEY; CDR2 reads SMNVEV (reference sequence). The CDR3 has 14 amino acids. In DNA, the CDR3 is TGTGCCAGCAGTTTAAGAGGCCCCAACTATGGCTACACCTTC. Translated, it gives CASSLRGPNYGYTF.

V and J are TRBV14 and TRBJ2-7, with D tentatively TRBD1 (5 bases). Trimming took off 1 base at V and 1 base at J, with 11 bases between the two ends. The CDR3 loop spans 15 amino acids. Looked up from germline, CDR1 is SGHDN and CDR2 is FVKESK. CDR3 nucleotide sequence: TGTGCCAGCAGCCAAGCAACAGGCGGATCCTACGAGCAGTACTTC. Protein product: CASSQATGGSYEQYF.

This clone was detected only a few times. The J gene is TRBJ1-6, the V gene TRBV3-1 (or the pseudogene TRBV3-2); D uncertain. The CDR3 is 15 residues long. V gave up 1 base and J gave up 9 bases, with 13 bases separating them. The germline V gene has CDR1 LGHDT and CDR2 YNNKEL (reference sequence). CDR3 in DNA: TGTGCCAGCAGCCAAGCGCCGGGGTGGGGTTCACCCCTCCACTTT. This translates into CASSQAPGWGSPLHF.

The V and J genes are TRBV6-5 and TRBJ1-2; 9 nucleotides align to TRBD1. Germline V CDR1 and CDR2: MNHEY, SVGAGI. The CDR3 is made up of 15 amino acids. After removal of 4 bases from V and 2 bases from J, the junction contained 5 bases not matched to a gene. Here the CDR3 DNA reads TGTGCCAGCAGTTTAAGGACAGGGGCAAACTATGGCTACACCTTC. Translated: CASSLRTGANYGYTF.

V and J are TRBV18 and TRBJ1-4, with D perhaps TRBD1 (6 bases). Germline CDR1 and CDR2: KGHSH and LQKENI. The CDR3 is 16 amino acids. Trimming took 4 bases from V and 5 from J, leaving 17 bases between them. The CDR3 DNA reads TGTGCCAGCTCACAATTCGACAGGTTCCCAAATGAAAAACTGTTTTTT. Translating gives CASSQFDRFPNEKLFF.

The chain has TRBV13 and TRBJ2-3; possibly TRBD1 for D (6 bases). Trimming took off 5 bases at V and 2 bases at J, with 17 bases between the two ends. Germline V gene sequence: CDR1 PRHDT, CDR2 FYEKMQ (reference sequence). This CDR3 has 16 amino acids. Here the CDR3 DNA reads TGTGCCAGCAGCACGGGCCTGGGGGCGTACACAGATACGCAGTATTTT. Its protein is CASSTGLGAYTDTQYF.

The chain links TRBV10-1 to TRBJ1-1, with D uncertain. The CDR3 is made up of 14 amino acids. The germline V and J ends were trimmed by 6 bases and 13 bases, with 24 bases remaining between them. The germline V gene has CDR1 WNHNN and CDR2 SYGVQD (reference sequence). Here the CDR3 reads CASREVMLAFGLFF. CDR3 in DNA: TGCGCCAGCAGGGAAGTCATGTTGGCTTTTGGGCTTTTCTTT.

The chain uses TRBV18 and TRBJ2-1; 14 bases are a match to TRBD2. The CDR3 is 18 residues long. J was trimmed by 5 bases and V by 0 bases; bases with no gene match: 6. The germline CDR1 and CDR2 sequences are KGHSH and LQKENI. DNA of the CDR3: TGTGCCAGCTCACCACCCGGACTAGCGGGGGGTTCGCACAATGAGCAGTTCTTC. Amino acid sequence: CASSPPGLAGGSHNEQFF.

This sequence joins TRBV28 and TRBJ2-7, with D unclear. The CDR3 runs 12 residues. V shed 2 bases and J shed 10 bases, with 12 bases lying between them. Germline V gene lookup returns CDR1 MDHEN and CDR2 SYDVKM. In DNA form, the CDR3 reads TGTGCCAGCAGTTTAACTTTGACTTACCAGTACTTC. Residues: CASSLTLTYQYF.

The CDR3 nucleotides are TGTGCCAGCAGTTTGGGGCAGAAACATCAGCCCCAGCATTTT. Translated: CASSLGQKHQPQHF. The V and J genes are TRBV28 and TRBJ1-5, with D tentatively TRBD1 (5 bases). The length of the CDR3 is 14 residues. The germline V and J ends were trimmed by 3 bases and 5 bases, with 11 bases remaining between them. From germline, CDR1 is MDHEN and CDR2 SYDVKM. The full variable domain, its missing parts supplied by reference TRBV28 and TRBJ1-5, is DVKVTQSSRYLVKRTGEKVFLECVQDMDHENMFWYRQDPGLGLRLIYFSYDVKMKEKGDIPEGYSVSREKKERFSLILESASTNQTSMYLCASSLGQKHQPQHFGDGTRLSIL.

This clone has a single count. The V gene is TRBV7-2, the J gene TRBJ2-7; possible D gene TRBD1, 5 bases. With 2 bases removed from V and 0 bases from J, the gap between germline ends came to 11 bases. Germline lookup yields CDR1 SGHTA and CDR2 FQGNSA. The CDR3 is 15 amino acids. The CDR3 bases are TGTGCCAGCAGCTTATCCGACAGAAGCTCCTACGAGCAGTACTTC. Amino acid sequence: CASSLSDRSSYEQYF.

The rearrangement joins TRBV5-1 to TRBJ2-5, with D possibly matching TRBD1 (5 bases). Trimming pared 1 base from V and 5 bases from J, leaving 15 bases between. There are 15 residues in the CDR3. Germline V CDR1 and CDR2: SGHRS, YFSETQ. As DNA, the CDR3 is TGCGCCAGCAGCTTGCCCTCAGGGTTACGGGAGACCCAGTACTTC. Protein: CASSLPSGLRETQYF.

This chain connects TRBV10-2 to TRBJ2-5; 7 nucleotides agree with TRBD1. Germline loops: CDR1 WSHSY, CDR2 SAAADI. The CDR3 has 12 residues. V lost 6 bases to trimming and J lost 5 bases; unmatched junction nucleotides: 3. The CDR3 is CASRQGTETQYF. CDR3 DNA sequence: TGCGCCAGCAGACAGGGGACCGAGACCCAGTACTTC.

The chain has TRBV6-2 or TRBV6-3 and TRBJ2-7; 12 bases fit TRBD2. In germline, CDR1 is MNHEY, CDR2 SVGEGT. V shed 0 bases, J shed 5 bases, and the junction held 2 bases outside the gene matches. The CDR3 contains 15 residues. The CDR3 DNA reads as TGTGCCAGCAGTTACTCGACTAGCGGGGGCAACGAGCAGTACTTC. This codes for CASSYSTSGGNEQYF.

This clone was recorded only once. This chain joins TRBV19 and TRBJ2-2, with 12 bases matching TRBD2. V shed 7 bases, J shed 5 bases, and the junction held 5 bases outside the gene matches. Germline V gene lookup returns CDR1 LNHDA and CDR2 SQIVND (reference sequence). This CDR3 has 15 residues. The CDR3: CASTGLAGGTGELFF. CDR3 in DNA: TGTGCCAGTACGGGGCTAGCGGGGGGGACCGGGGAGCTGTTTTTT.

This chain connects TRBV4-2 to TRBJ2-7; D possibly corresponds to TRBD1 (5 bases). Germline V gives CDR1 LGHNA, CDR2 YNFKEQ. V was trimmed by 0 bases and J by 4 bases, leaving 13 bases between them. The CDR3 spans 15 residues. CDR3 region: CASSQDWQGRYEQYF. The CDR3 bases are TGTGCCAGCAGCCAAGACTGGCAGGGAAGATACGAGCAGTACTTC.